These 21 T cell receptor beta chains were sequenced from one sample in a study of blood T cell repertoires in COVID-19. Repertoires were generated with immunoSEQ multiplex PCR, while TCRdb's copy carries only in-frame clones and drops some. The sample lists a few hundred thousand clones; more than 85% were seen once. The sequenced sample consisted of peripheral blood. These receptors were obtained from a human donor in a cohort sampled during active COVID-19.

The chain joins TRBV7-6 to TRBJ2-3; TRBD2 agrees at 8 bases. The length of the CDR3 is 17 residues. CDR1 and CDR2 from the germline V gene are SGHVS and FNYEAQ. J gave up 1 base and V 5 bases, and 11 bases lay outside the gene matches. CDR3 sequence: CASSGITSGLGTDTQYF. The CDR3, as DNA: TGTGCCAGCAGCGGAATCACTAGCGGACTTGGCACAGATACGCAGTATTTT.

This clone was seen ten or more times. The rearrangement uses TRBV29-1 and TRBJ1-1; a possible D gene is TRBD1 (6 bases). V lost 4 bases and J lost 2, with 14 bases in between. The CDR3 extends over 14 amino acids. The germline CDR1 and CDR2 sequences are SQVTM and ANQGSEA. The DNA for the CDR3 is TGCAGCGTTGCGGGGGGCGCCAGTAACACTGAAGCTTTCTTT. Its translation: CSVAGGASNTEAFF.

The rearrangement joins TRBV19 to TRBJ1-4; possible D gene TRBD1, 5 bases. V dropped 7 bases and J dropped 6 bases, with 12 bases sitting between them. This CDR3 has 13 residues. CDR1 is LNHDA and CDR2 is SQIVND in the germline V gene (reference sequence). For the CDR3, the DNA is TGTGCCAGTATCCGGCCGACAGATGAAAAACTGTTTTTT. Its translation is CASIRPTDEKLFF.

The chain joins TRBV5-1 to TRBJ2-3; no definite D call. This CDR3 has 15 residues. CDR1 and CDR2 (germline): SGHRS, YFSETQ. Trimming took off 0 bases at V and 0 bases at J, with 8 bases between the two ends. The CDR3 DNA is TGCGCCAGCAGCTTGGCCGGGTTAAGCACAGATACGCAGTATTTT. As protein: CASSLAGLSTDTQYF.

The chain couples TRBV5-1 to TRBJ1-5; D is unresolved. The V and J ends lost 2 bases and 4 bases respectively, with 7 bases between them. The germline V gene encodes CDR1 SGHRS and CDR2 YFSETQ. This CDR3 is 13 amino acids long. CDR3 sequence reads: CASSFGVNQPQHF. CDR3 bases: TGCGCCAGCAGCTTCGGAGTAAATCAGCCCCAGCATTTT.

The V gene is TRBV6-1, the J gene TRBJ1-1; D is uncertain. The germline V gene encodes CDR1 MNHNS and CDR2 SASEGT. V was trimmed by 1 base and J by 8 bases, leaving 11 bases between them. The CDR3 length is 13 residues. CDR3 sequence: CASSEERILEAFF. CDR3 coding DNA: TGTGCCAGCAGTGAAGAGAGAATCCTAGAAGCTTTCTTT.

The chain has TRBV6-5 and TRBJ1-2; 9 nucleotides align to TRBD1. V shed 2 bases, J shed 4 bases, and the junction held 8 bases outside the gene matches. Germline V lookup: CDR1 MNHEY, CDR2 SVGAGI. The CDR3 has 16 amino acids. CDR3 residues: CASSYAHYRGLYGYTF. The DNA of the CDR3 is TGTGCCAGCAGTTACGCTCACTACAGGGGGCTCTATGGCTACACCTTC.

V gene TRBV11-2 combines with J gene TRBJ2-7; D not resolved. The CDR3 covers 13 residues. V lost 5 bases and J lost 2, with 10 bases in between. Germline CDR1 and CDR2: SGHAT and FQNNGV. In DNA, the CDR3 is TGTGCCAGCAGCAGAGACACGGCCTACGAGCAGTACTTC. Residues: CASSRDTAYEQYF.

V usage is TRBV30 and J usage is TRBJ2-5, with D perhaps matching TRBD2 (5 bases). V was trimmed by 5 bases and J by 1 base, leaving 8 bases between them. The CDR3 consists of 12 residues. Per the germline V gene, CDR1 is GTSNPN and CDR2 is SVGIG (reference sequence). The CDR3 here is CAWDGVQETQYF. The CDR3, as DNA: TGTGCCTGGGACGGGGTCCAAGAGACCCAGTACTTC. The variable domain in full, completed from reference TRBV30 and TRBJ2-5, reads SQTIHQWPATLVQPVGSPLSLECTVEGTSNPNLYWYRQAAGRGLQLLFYSVGIGQISSEVPQNLSASRPQDRQFILSSKKLLLSDSGFYLCAWDGVQETQYFGPGTRLLVL.

Points on this clone: At one end, the junction sequence differs from germline, possibly due to a read error. The CDR3 region has the DNA TGTGCCAGCAGCCCGTCTAGCGGGGGCTACGATGAGCAGTTCTTC. The encoded protein is CASSPSSGGYDEQFF. This sequence joins TRBV7-3 and TRBJ2-1, with 10 nucleotides matching TRBD2. The CDR3 is 15 amino acids. The V gene's germline CDR1 is SGHTA and CDR2 FQGTGA.

This clone turned up a few times. The V and J genes are TRBV9 and TRBJ2-1, with 8 bases that match TRBD1. V lost 4 bases, J lost 0 bases, and 6 bases stayed unmatched. CDR3 length: 16 residues. CDR1 is SGDLS, CDR2 YYNGEE, per germline. The CDR3 reads CASSRTGTFSYNEQFF. The CDR3 DNA sequence: TGTGCCAGCAGCAGGACAGGGACTTTCTCCTACAATGAGCAGTTCTTC. Drawing the rest from reference TRBV9 and TRBJ2-1, the complete variable domain is DSGVTQTPKHLITATGQRVTLRCSPRSGDLSVYWYQQSLDQGLQFLIQYYNGEERAKGNILERFSAQQFPDLHSELNLSSLELGDSALYFCASSRTGTFSYNEQFFGPGTRLTVL.

The V call is TRBV2, the J call TRBJ2-1; 8 positions match TRBD1. The CDR3 covers 10 residues. V shed 11 bases and J 14 bases; nucleotides not matched to a gene: 8. Germline CDR1 SNHLY, CDR2 FYNNEI. In nucleotides, the CDR3 is TGTGCCTCTCATGGACAGGGAAAGTTCTTC. Translating it yields CASHGQGKFF.

The chain is built from TRBV28 and TRBJ2-5; no clear D. CDR1 and CDR2 from the germline V gene are MDHEN and SYDVKM. This CDR3 comprises 17 residues. V dropped 3 bases and J dropped 1 base, with 18 bases sitting between them. As DNA, the CDR3 is TGTGCCAGCAGTTTTGGGTTATTAGAGGAAACCCAAGAGACCCAGTACTTC. As protein: CASSFGLLEETQETQYF. The full variable domain, in which reference TRBV28 and TRBJ2-5 provide the parts outside the CDR3, is DVKVTQSSRYLVKRTGEKVFLECVQDMDHENMFWYRQDPGLGLRLIYFSYDVKMKEKGDIPEGYSVSREKKERFSLILESASTNQTSMYLCASSFGLLEETQETQYFGPGTRLLVL.

The V gene is TRBV20-1, the J gene TRBJ1-1, with D unresolved. This CDR3 is built from 11 residues. V lost 6 bases and J 8 bases, leaving 13 bases between the germline ends. Germline loops: CDR1 DFQATT, CDR2 SNEGSKA (reference sequence). In DNA, the CDR3 is TGCAGTGCCCCAATCGGGGAGGAAGCTTTCTTT. The encoded protein is CSAPIGEEAFF.

The chain joins TRBV19 to TRBJ2-5, with D maybe TRBD1 (6 bases). Germline CDR1 and CDR2: LNHDA and SQIVND (reference sequence). V lost 6 bases to trimming and J lost 5 bases, with 19 bases between them. The CDR3 is 15 amino acids. This CDR3 reads CASSLQATGSETQYF. Here the CDR3 DNA reads TGTGCCAGTAGCCTACAAGCCACAGGGTCCGAGACCCAGTACTTC.

This chain joins TRBV28 and TRBJ1-4, with D possibly being TRBD1 (5 bases). CDR1 MDHEN and CDR2 SYDVKM come from the germline V gene. Between the trimmed V and J ends, which lost 4 bases and 4 bases, there was a span of 13 bases. This CDR3 comprises 15 residues. CDR3 region: CASSSGDSRNEKLFF. CDR3 nucleotides: TGTGCCAGCAGTTCCGGAGACAGCCGTAATGAAAAACTGTTTTTT.

This chain connects TRBV7-2 to TRBJ1-5; tentative D call: TRBD1 (6 bases). CDR1 is SGHTA, CDR2 FQGNSA, per germline. V was trimmed by 2 bases and J by 8 bases, leaving 13 bases between them. This CDR3 spans 14 amino acids. The CDR3 coding sequence is TGTGCCAGCAGCTTAATCAGGGGTGGGGAGCCCCAGCATTTT. Encoded protein: CASSLIRGGEPQHF.

This clone was counted only a few times. V usage is TRBV28 and J usage is TRBJ1-6; D unresolved. The CDR3 extends over 15 amino acids. Between the trimmed V and J ends, which lost 4 bases and 7 bases, there was a span of 14 bases. The germline gives CDR1 MDHEN, CDR2 SYDVKM. Here the CDR3 reads CASSSEEWANSPLHF. In DNA, the CDR3 is TGTGCCAGCAGTTCTGAAGAGTGGGCGAATTCACCCCTCCACTTT.

This clone was counted between two and nine times. The rearrangement uses TRBV5-1 and TRBJ1-5, with no clear D. V lost 1 base to trimming and J lost 0 bases, with 8 bases between them. The germline V gene has CDR1 SGHRS and CDR2 YFSETQ. The CDR3 loop spans 15 amino acids. The CDR3 DNA reads as TGCGCCAGCAGCTTGTCAGGAAATAGCAATCAGCCCCAGCATTTT. Protein sequence: CASSLSGNSNQPQHF.

The CDR3 region has the DNA TGTGCCAGCAGCTCCGCCGCACTAGATGTCGGGGAGCTGTTTTTT. Translation gives CASSSAALDVGELFF. The chain couples TRBV6-5 to TRBJ2-2; a possible D gene is TRBD2 (5 bases). The CDR3 loop spans 15 amino acids. Deletions cut 6 bases from V and 7 bases from J, with 18 bases between. Germline V lookup: CDR1 MNHEY, CDR2 SVGAGI.

The chain recombines TRBV24-1 with TRBJ1-5, with D possibly matching TRBD1 (6 bases). V dropped 4 bases and J dropped 5 bases, with 17 bases sitting between them. CDR1 and CDR2 (germline): KGHDR, SFDVKD. This CDR3 is 16 amino acids long. CDR3 sequence reads: CATSDPLTGLDQPQHF. The CDR3, as DNA: TGTGCCACCAGTGACCCGCTCACAGGGTTGGATCAGCCCCAGCATTTT.